This T cell receptor beta chain was recovered during a study of blood T cells in healthy people across ages. Primers used in a second PCR of about 6 to 11 cycles were a sample-barcoded 5' primer and a J-beta primer mix. TCRdb reprocessed the 5' RACE reads via MiXCR and lists one record per CDR3 protein. This sample has roughly 1,300,000 distinct CDR3 sequences, with almost 60% found just once. This clonotype appeared once. The germline V gene encodes CDR1 SGHDT and CDR2 YYEEEE. CDR3 length equals 12 residues. V shed 5 bases and J shed 8 bases, with 11 bases lying between them. The material sequenced was blood. V gene TRBV5-6 combines with J gene TRBJ2-1; D gene ambiguous. The receptor was isolated from a man between 18 and 29 years old in good health. This CDR3 reads CASSPQAYEQFF. In nucleotides, the CDR3 is TGTGCCAGCAGTCCTCAGGCCTATGAGCAGTTCTTC.